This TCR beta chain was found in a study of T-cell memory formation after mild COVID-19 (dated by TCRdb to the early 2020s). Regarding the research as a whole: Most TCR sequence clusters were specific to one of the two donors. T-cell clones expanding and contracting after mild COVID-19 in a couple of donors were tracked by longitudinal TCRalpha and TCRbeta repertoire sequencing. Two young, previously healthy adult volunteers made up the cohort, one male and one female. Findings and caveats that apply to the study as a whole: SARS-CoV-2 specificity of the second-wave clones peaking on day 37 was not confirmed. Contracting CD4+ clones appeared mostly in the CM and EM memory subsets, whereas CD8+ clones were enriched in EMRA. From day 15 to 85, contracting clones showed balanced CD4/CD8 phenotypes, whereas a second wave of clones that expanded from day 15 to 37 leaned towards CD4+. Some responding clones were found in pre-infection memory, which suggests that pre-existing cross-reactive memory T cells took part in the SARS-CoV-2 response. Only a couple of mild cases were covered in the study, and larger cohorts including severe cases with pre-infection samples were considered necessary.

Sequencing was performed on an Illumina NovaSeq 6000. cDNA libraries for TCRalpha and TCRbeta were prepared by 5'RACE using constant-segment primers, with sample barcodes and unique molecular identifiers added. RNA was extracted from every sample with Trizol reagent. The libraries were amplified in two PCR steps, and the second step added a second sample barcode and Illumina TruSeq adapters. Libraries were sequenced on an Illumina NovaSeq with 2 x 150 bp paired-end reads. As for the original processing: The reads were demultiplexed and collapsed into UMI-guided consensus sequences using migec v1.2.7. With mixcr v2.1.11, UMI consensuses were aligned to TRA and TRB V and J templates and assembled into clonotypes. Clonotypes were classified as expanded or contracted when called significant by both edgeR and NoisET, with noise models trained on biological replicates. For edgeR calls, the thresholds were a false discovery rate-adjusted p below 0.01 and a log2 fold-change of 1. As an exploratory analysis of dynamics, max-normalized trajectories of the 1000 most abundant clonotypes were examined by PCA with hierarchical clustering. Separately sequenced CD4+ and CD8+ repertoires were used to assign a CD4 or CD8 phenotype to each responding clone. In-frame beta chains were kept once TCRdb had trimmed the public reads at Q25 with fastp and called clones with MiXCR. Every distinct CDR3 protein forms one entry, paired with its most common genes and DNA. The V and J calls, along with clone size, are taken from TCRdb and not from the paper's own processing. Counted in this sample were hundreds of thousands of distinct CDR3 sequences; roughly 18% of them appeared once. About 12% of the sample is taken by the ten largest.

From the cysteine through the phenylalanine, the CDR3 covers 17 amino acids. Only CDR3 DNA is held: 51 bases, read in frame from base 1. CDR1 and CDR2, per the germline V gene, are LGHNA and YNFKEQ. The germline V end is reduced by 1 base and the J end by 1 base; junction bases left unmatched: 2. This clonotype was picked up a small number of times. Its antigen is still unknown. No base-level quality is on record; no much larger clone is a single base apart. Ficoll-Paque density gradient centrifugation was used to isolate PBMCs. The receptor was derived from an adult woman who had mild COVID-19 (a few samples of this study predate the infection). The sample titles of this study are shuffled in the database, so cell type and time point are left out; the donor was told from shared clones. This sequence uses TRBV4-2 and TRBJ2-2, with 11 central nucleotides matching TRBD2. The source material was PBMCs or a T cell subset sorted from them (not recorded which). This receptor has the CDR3 CASSQVLAGENTGELFF. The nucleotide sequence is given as TGTGCCAGCAGCCAAGTACTAGCGGGAGAGAACACCGGGGAGCTGTTTTTT.